The source of this TCR beta chain is a study of identical twins. Trimming removed 6 bases from V and 4 bases from J, with 21 bases in between. The CDR3 spans 16 residues. TCRdb re-derived calls from the 5' RACE reads in MiXCR, one entry per CDR3 protein. The sample yields 400,000 to 550,000 distinct CDR3 sequences, 20% to 25% seen once. This clonotype has just a few counts. These sequences were also reported in another study, on T cells expressing NK-cell markers. That report adds: CD3+CD56+NKG2C+, CD3+CD56+NKG2C- and CD3+CD56-NKG2C+ T cells, once sorted, supplied the TCR beta repertoires. What restricted sorting to alpha-beta TCR T cells in several experiments was an anti-gamma-delta TCR antibody. About 1.0-8% of CD8+ T cells in roughly six donors belonged to dominant NKG2C+ clonotypes.

This clonotype was sampled from a young woman in good health. The sequenced sample was CD4+ T cells sorted from blood. This chain uses TRBV12-3 or TRBV12-4 with TRBJ1-2; a possible D gene is TRBD1 (5 bases). The CDR3 loop reads CASSPVGAAAVYGYTF. The CDR3 coding sequence is TGTGCCAGCAGCCCGGTCGGGGCAGCCGCTGTCTATGGCTACACCTTC.